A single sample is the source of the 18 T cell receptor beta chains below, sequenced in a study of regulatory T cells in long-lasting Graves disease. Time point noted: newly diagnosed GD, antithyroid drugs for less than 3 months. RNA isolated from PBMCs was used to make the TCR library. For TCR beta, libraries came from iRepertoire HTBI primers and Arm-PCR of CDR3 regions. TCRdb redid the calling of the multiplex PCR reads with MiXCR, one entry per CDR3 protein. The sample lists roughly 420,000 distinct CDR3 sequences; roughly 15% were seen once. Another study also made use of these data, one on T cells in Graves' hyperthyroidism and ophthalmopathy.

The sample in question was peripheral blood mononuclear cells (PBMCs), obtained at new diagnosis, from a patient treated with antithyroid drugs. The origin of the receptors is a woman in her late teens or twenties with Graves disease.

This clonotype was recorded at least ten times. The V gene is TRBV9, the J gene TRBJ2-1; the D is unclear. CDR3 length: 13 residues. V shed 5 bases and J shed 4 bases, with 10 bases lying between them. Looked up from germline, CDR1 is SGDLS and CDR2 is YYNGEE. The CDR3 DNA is TGTGCCAGCAGTGTCGACGGATACAATGAGCAGTTCTTC. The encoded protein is CASSVDGYNEQFF.

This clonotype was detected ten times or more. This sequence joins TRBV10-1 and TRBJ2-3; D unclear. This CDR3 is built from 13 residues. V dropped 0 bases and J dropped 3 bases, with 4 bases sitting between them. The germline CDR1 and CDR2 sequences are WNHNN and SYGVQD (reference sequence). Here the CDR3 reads CASSESLTDTQYF. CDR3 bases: TGCGCCAGCAGTGAGTCCCTTACAGATACGCAGTATTTT.

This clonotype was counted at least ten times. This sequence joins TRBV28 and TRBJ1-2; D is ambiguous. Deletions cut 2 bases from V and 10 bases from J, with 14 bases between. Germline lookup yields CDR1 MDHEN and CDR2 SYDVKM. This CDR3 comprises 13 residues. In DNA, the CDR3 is TGTGCCAGCAGTTTAAGTTTTGGTAGTGACTACACCTTC. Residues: CASSLSFGSDYTF.

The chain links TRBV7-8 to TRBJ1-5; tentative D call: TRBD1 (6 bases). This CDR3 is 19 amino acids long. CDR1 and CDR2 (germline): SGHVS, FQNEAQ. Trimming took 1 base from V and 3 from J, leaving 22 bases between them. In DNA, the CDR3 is TGTGCCAGCAGCTTAGTAGTCACTAGGACAGTGGAGCCCAATCAGCCCCAGCATTTT. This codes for CASSLVVTRTVEPNQPQHF.

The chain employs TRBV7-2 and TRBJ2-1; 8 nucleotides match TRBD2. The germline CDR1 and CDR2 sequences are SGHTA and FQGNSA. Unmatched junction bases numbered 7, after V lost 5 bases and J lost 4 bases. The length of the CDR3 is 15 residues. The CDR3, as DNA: TGTGCCAGCAGCCGGAATAGCGGGGCTTACAATGAGCAGTTCTTC. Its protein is CASSRNSGAYNEQFF.

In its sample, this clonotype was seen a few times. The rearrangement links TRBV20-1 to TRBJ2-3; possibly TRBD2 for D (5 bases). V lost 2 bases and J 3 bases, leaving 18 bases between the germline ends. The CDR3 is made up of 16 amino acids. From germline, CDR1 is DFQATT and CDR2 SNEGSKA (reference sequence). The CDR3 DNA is TGCAGTGCTAGAACGGCCCGTCCGGGAAAAACAGATACGCAGTATTTT. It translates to CSARTARPGKTDTQYF.

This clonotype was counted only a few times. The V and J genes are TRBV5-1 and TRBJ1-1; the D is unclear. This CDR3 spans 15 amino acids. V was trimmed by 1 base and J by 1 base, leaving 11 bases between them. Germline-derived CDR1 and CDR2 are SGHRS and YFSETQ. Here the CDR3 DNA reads TGCGCCAGCAGCTTGTTTACGGTAGAGAACACTGAAGCTTTCTTT. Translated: CASSLFTVENTEAFF.

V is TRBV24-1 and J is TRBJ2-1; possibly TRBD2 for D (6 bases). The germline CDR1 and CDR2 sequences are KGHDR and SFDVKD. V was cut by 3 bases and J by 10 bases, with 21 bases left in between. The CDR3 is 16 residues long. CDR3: CATSDAGGAAKGEQFF. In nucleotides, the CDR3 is TGTGCCACCAGTGATGCCGGGGGAGCGGCTAAAGGGGAGCAGTTCTTC.

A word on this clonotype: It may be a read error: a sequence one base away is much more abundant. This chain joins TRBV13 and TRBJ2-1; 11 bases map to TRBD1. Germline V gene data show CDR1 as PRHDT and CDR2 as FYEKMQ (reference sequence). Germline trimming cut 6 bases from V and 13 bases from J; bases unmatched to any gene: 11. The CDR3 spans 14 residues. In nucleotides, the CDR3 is TGTGCCAGCAGTACCGGACAGGGGGCAGAGACCCAGTTCTTC. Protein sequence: CASSTGQGAETQFF.

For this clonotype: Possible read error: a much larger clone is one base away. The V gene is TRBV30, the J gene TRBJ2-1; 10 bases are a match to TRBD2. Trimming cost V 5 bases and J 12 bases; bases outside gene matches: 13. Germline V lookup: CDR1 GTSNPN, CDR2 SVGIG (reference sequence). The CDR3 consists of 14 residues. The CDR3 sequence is CAWSPGLARGGQFF. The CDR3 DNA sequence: TGTGCCTGGTCTCCGGGACTAGCGCGAGGTGGGCAGTTCTTC.

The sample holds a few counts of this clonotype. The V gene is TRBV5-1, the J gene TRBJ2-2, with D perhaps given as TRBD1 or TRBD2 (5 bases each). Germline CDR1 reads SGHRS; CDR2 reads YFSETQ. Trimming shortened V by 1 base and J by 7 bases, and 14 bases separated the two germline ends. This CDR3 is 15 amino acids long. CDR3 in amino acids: CASSLPRDAGGELFF. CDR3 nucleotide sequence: TGCGCCAGCAGCTTGCCCAGGGATGCGGGCGGGGAGCTGTTTTTT.

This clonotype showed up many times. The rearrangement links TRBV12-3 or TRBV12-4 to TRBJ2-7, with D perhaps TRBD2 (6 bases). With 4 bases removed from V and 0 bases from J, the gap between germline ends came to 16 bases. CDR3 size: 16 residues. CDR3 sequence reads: CASSSGLLQPSYEQYF. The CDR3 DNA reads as TGTGCCAGCAGTTCGGGACTCCTTCAGCCCTCCTACGAGCAGTACTTC.

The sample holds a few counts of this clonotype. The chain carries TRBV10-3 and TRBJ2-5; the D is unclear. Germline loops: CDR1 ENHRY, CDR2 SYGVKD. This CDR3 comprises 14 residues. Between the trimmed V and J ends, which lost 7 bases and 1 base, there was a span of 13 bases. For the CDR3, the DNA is TGTGCCATCAACAAGGGATCTAGCCAAGAGACCCAGTACTTC. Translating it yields CAINKGSSQETQYF.

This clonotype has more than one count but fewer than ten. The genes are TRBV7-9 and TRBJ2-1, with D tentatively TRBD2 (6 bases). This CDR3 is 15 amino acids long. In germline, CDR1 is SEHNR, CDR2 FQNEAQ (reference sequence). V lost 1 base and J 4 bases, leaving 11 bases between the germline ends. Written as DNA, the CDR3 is TGTGCCAGCAGCTTAGGGGAGGCCCCTTACAATGAGCAGTTCTTC. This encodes CASSLGEAPYNEQFF.

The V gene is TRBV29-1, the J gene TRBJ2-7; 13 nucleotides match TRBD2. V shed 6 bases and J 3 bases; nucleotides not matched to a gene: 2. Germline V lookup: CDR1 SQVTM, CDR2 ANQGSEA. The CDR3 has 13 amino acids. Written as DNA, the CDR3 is TGCAGCGTGGGGACTAGCGGGGACTACGAGCAGTACTTC. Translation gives CSVGTSGDYEQYF.

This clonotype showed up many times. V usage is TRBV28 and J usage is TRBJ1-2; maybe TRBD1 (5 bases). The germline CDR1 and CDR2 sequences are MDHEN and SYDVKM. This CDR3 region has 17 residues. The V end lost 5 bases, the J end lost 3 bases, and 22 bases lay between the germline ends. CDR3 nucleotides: TGTGCCAGCAGTCCGAGAGTCCGGGGACGCGCCGACTATGGCTACACCTTC. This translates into CASSPRVRGRADYGYTF.

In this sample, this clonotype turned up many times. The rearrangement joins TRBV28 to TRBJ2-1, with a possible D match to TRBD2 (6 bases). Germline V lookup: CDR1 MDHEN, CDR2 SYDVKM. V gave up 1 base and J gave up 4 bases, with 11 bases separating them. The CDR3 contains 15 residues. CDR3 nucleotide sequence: TGTGCCAGCAGTTTATTAGTGGGGGGTTACAATGAGCAGTTCTTC. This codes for CASSLLVGGYNEQFF.

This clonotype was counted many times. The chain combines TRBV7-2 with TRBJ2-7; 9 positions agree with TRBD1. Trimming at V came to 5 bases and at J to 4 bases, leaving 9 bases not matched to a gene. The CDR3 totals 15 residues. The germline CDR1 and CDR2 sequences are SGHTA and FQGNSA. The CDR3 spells CASSASGTGTYEQYF. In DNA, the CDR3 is TGTGCCAGCAGCGCCTCCGGGACAGGGACTTACGAGCAGTACTTC. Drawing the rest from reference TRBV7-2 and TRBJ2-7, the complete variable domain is GAGVSQSPSNKVTEKGKDVELRCDPISGHTALYWYRQSLGQGLEFLIYFQGNSAPDKSGLPSDRFSAERTGGSVSTLTIQRTQQEDSAVYLCASSASGTGTYEQYFGPGTRLTVT.